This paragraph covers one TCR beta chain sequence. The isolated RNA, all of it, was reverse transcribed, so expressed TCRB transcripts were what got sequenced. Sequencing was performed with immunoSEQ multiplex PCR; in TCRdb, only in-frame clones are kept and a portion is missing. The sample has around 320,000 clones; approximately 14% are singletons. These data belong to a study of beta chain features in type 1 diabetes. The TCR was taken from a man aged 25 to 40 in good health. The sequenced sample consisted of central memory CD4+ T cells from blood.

CDR3 bases: TGTGCCAGCAGCTTAACAGGGCTTGGGTACAATGAGCAGTTCTTC. Protein sequence: CASSLTGLGYNEQFF. The V gene is TRBV7-2, the J gene TRBJ2-1; tentatively, D is TRBD1 (6 bases). Germline V gene data show CDR1 as SGHTA and CDR2 as FQGNSA. Trimming took 2 bases from V and 4 from J, leaving 12 bases between them. This CDR3 is 15 amino acids long.